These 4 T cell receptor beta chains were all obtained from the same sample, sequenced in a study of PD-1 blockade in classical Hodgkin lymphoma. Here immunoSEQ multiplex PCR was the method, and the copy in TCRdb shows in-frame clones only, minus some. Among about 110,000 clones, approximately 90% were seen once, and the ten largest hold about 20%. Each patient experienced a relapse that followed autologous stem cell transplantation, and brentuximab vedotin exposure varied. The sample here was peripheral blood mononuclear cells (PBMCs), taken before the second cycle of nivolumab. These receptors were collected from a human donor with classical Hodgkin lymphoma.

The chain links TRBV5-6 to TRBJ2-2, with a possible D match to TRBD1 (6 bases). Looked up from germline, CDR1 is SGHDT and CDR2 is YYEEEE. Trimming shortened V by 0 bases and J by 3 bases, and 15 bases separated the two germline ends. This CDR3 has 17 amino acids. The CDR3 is CASSLVNQGPYTGELFF. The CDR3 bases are TGTGCCAGCAGCTTGGTCAATCAGGGGCCTTACACCGGGGAGCTGTTTTTT.

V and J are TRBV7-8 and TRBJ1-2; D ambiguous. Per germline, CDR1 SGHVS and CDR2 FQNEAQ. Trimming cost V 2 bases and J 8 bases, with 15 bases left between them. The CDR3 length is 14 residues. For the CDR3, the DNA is TGTGCCAGCAGCTTACGGGAGAGTAAGGGAGGCTACACCTTC. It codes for CASSLRESKGGYTF.

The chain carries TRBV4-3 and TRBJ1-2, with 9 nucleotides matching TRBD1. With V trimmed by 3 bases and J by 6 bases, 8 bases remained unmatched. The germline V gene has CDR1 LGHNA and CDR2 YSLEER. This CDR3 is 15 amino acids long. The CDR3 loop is CASSHSAQGADGYTF. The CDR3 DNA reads TGCGCCAGCAGCCATTCAGCACAGGGGGCGGATGGCTACACCTTC.

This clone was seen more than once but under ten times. The CDR3 loop is CSARQSYGYTF. The CDR3 DNA is TGCAGTGCTAGACAGAGCTATGGCTACACCTTC. The V and J genes are TRBV20-1 and TRBJ1-2; D call uncertain. The germline CDR1 and CDR2 sequences are DFQATT and SNEGSKA (reference sequence). V was clipped by 2 bases and J by 4 bases, with 5 bases between them. The CDR3 has 11 amino acids.